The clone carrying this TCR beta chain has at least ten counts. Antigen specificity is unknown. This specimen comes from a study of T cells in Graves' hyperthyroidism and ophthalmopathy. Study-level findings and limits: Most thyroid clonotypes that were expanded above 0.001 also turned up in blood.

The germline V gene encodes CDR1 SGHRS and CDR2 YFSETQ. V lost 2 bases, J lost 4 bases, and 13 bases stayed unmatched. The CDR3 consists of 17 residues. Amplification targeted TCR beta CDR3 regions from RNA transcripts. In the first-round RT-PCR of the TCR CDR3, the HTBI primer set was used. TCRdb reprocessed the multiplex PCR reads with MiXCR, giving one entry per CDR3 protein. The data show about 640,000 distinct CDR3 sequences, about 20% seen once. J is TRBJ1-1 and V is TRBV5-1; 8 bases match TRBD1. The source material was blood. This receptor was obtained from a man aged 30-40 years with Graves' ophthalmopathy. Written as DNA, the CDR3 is TGCGCCAGCAGCTTCCGATCGGCAGGGGGCTTGGTCACTGAAGCTTTCTTT. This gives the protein CASSFRSAGGLVTEAFF.